This is a list of T cell receptor beta chains from one sample in a study of blood T cell repertoires in COVID-19. Here immunoSEQ multiplex PCR was the method, and the copy in TCRdb shows in-frame clones only, minus some. The repertoire has about 190,000 clones, more than 65% of them found once; the top ten carry roughly a tenth. The sequenced sample consisted of peripheral blood. The receptor source for this set is a woman older than 75 with active or convalescent COVID-19. The CDR3 runs from the conserved cysteine through the conserved F or W. Each record gives: J gene, clone size, D gene, V gene, CDR3 DNA, CDR3 protein. A D gene is named only where the DNA matches it firmly. A clone size is listed for some rows: how often the clone was seen (once, few, many), or a class if it is expanded.

TRBJ1-3,.,TRBD1,TRBV25-1,TGTGCCAGCGGACAGGTCTCTGGAAACACCATATATTTT,CASGQVSGNTIYF
TRBJ1-3,.,.,TRBV9,TGTGCCAGCAGCGAGGGCGGGGTTGGAAGTGGAAACACCATATATTTT,CASSEGGVGSGNTIYF
TRBJ2-7,.,.,TRBV11-3,TGTGCCAGCAGCTTAGATCCGTCAGCAGGGTCCTACGAGCAGTACTTC,CASSLDPSAGSYEQYF
TRBJ2-7,.,TRBD2,TRBV2,TGTGCCAGCACCGGAACCCTAGCGGGAGTTTCTGGGAACGAGCAGTACTTC,CASTGTLAGVSGNEQYF
TRBJ2-7,.,.,TRBV28,TGTGCCAGCAGCCTTCAGGGTCCCTCCTACGAGCAGTACTTC,CASSLQGPSYEQYF
TRBJ1-4,.,.,TRBV5-1,TGCGCCAGCAGTGACGCCGGGATGGCTAATGAAAAACTGTTTTTT,CASSDAGMANEKLFF
TRBJ1-5,.,TRBD1,TRBV9,TGTGCCAGCAGCCTAACCGGACAGGGCGGTCAGCCCCAGCATTTT,CASSLTGQGGQPQHF
TRBJ2-2,.,.,TRBV6-2/TRBV6-3,TGTGCCAGCAGTGGACCAGGGGCCACCGGGGAGCTGTTTTTT,CASSGPGATGELFF
TRBJ2-1,.,TRBD2,TRBV5-1,TGCGCCAGCAGCCAGGGAGGGCCCAATGAGCAGTTCTTC,CASSQGGPNEQFF
TRBJ1-4,.,.,TRBV6-5,TGTGCCAGCAGTTACCCGGGACACGGCTTTGTAAAACTGTTTTTT,CASSYPGHGFVKLFF
TRBJ2-7,.,TRBD2,TRBV11-2,TGTGCCAGCAGCTTAGGCGGGAGGGCGTACGAGCAGTACTTC,CASSLGGRAYEQYF
TRBJ2-3,.,.,TRBV7-8,TGTGCCAGCAGCCCGAGCCGGGGAAGCACAGATACGCAGTATTTT,CASSPSRGSTDTQYF
TRBJ1-3,.,.,TRBV29-1,TGCAGCGTTACACAGCTGACTGGAAACACCATATATTTT,CSVTQLTGNTIYF
TRBJ2-1,once,TRBD2,TRBV4-1,TGCGCCAGCAGCTCAGACCGGGGTAGCGGGAAAGTTGTCAATGAGCAGTTCTTC,CASSSDRGSGKVVNEQFF
TRBJ2-1,.,.,TRBV5-1,TGCGCCAGCAGCTTTGGCGGAGAGCAGTTCTTC,CASSFGGEQFF
TRBJ1-2,.,.,TRBV3-1/TRBV3-2,TGTGCCAGCAGCCAAAAATCAGGGGAAGGCTACACCTTC,CASSQKSGEGYTF
TRBJ2-1,.,.,TRBV24-1,TGTGCCACCAGTAGATCTGGGGGCGGGGAGCAGTTCTTC,CATSRSGGGEQFF
TRBJ2-1,.,TRBD2,TRBV30,TGTGCCTGGAAAGCGGGGCGCACCTACAATGAGCAGTTCTTC,CAWKAGRTYNEQFF
TRBJ1-2,.,TRBD1,TRBV19,TGTGCCAGTACGACACCCGGGACAGGGGCTAACTATGGCTACACCTTC,CASTTPGTGANYGYTF
TRBJ1-5,.,.,TRBV28,TGTGCCAGCAGCTTATGGACTCGAGGGCCCCAGCATTTT,CASSLWTRGPQHF
TRBJ2-2,few,.,TRBV12-1,TGTGCCATCCAGGGGAGGAACACCGGGGAGCTGTTTTTT,CAIQGRNTGELFF
TRBJ1-1,.,TRBD1,TRBV20-1,TGCAGTGCTAAACGGACAGGGCAAGCTTTCTTT,CSAKRTGQAFF
TRBJ2-6,.,.,TRBV18,TGTGCCAGCTCGCCTTTCCGACAGCAGGATTTCTCTGGGGCCAACGTCCTGACTTTC,CASSPFRQQDFSGANVLTF
TRBJ2-7,.,.,TRBV5-1,TGCGCCAGCAGCTTGCCGTCAGGTAGTGAAAACGAGCAGTACTTC,CASSLPSGSENEQYF
TRBJ2-7,.,TRBD1,TRBV13,TGTGCCAGCAGAAAGGCGACAGGGGGCCACTCCTACGAGCAGTACTTC,CASRKATGGHSYEQYF
TRBJ1-2,.,.,TRBV23-1,TGCGCCAGCAGTAAATCGAGGACACGTTCTGATGGCTACACCTTC,CASSKSRTRSDGYTF
TRBJ1-2,.,TRBD1,TRBV4-1,TGCGCCAGCAGCCAAGATCGGACAGGTGGCTACACCTTC,CASSQDRTGGYTF
TRBJ1-6,.,.,TRBV28,TGTGCCAGCAGTTTATGGAGAGATTCACCCCTCCACTTT,CASSLWRDSPLHF
TRBJ1-2,.,.,TRBV10-3,TGTGCCATCAGTGAGCCGGGGGAGGTCAACTATGGCTACACCTTC,CAISEPGEVNYGYTF
TRBJ2-5,.,TRBD1,TRBV4-2,TGTGCCAGCAGCGATCATACAGGGGAAGAGACCCAGTACTTC,CASSDHTGEETQYF
TRBJ2-7,.,.,TRBV7-9,TGTGCCAGCAGCTTAGGTGGGGTCGGCAGGGCCCCCTACGAGCAGTACTTC,CASSLGGVGRAPYEQYF
TRBJ2-3,.,.,TRBV5-4,TGTGCCAGCAGCTTTTTCTCACGGGGCACAGATACGCAGTATTTT,CASSFFSRGTDTQYF
TRBJ1-1,few,.,TRBV5-1,TGCGCCAGCAGCTTGACCCAGGGAACCGGGACTGAAGCTTTCTTT,CASSLTQGTGTEAFF
TRBJ2-2,.,TRBD2,TRBV7-7,TGTGCCAGCAGCCGGGGACTAGCGGGAGGGACCGGGGAGCTGTTTTTT,CASSRGLAGGTGELFF
TRBJ1-3,.,.,TRBV28,TGTGCCACCCGCGTTGTTAGCTCTGGAAACACCATATATTTT,CATRVVSSGNTIYF
TRBJ1-1,.,TRBD1,TRBV19,TGTGCCAGTGGACAGGGCTACACTGAAGCTTTCTTT,CASGQGYTEAFF
TRBJ2-1,.,.,TRBV5-1,TGCGCCAGCAGCCCGGGAAACTCCTACAATGAGCAGTTCTTC,CASSPGNSYNEQFF
TRBJ1-1,.,TRBD1,TRBV7-9,TGTGCCAGCAGCTTTAGGACAGGCTTGAACACTGAAGCTTTCTTT,CASSFRTGLNTEAFF
TRBJ1-5,.,TRBD1,TRBV5-6,TGTGCCAGCAGCTTAAGGGGGACAGCCTTCCAGCCCCAGCATTTT,CASSLRGTAFQPQHF
TRBJ1-2,few,.,TRBV5-4,TGTGCCAGCAGAGATGTAATCGGACAGTCATCCTTC,CASRDVIGQSSF
TRBJ2-7,.,.,TRBV5-1,TGCGCCAGCAGCCCCCGGGACACCGGCTTTGTGGAGCAGTACTTC,CASSPRDTGFVEQYF
TRBJ1-1,few,.,TRBV29-1,TGCAGCGTTGAAGGGACAACCATAAACACTGAAGCTTTCTTT,CSVEGTTINTEAFF
TRBJ1-6,.,.,TRBV6-1,TGTGCCAGCAGTGAACAGGGGCGGGATTCACCCCTCCACTTT,CASSEQGRDSPLHF
TRBJ2-1,.,.,TRBV3-1/TRBV3-2,TGTGCCAGCAGCAATAGGGGGTCGAATGAGCAGTTCTTC,CASSNRGSNEQFF
TRBJ2-7,.,.,TRBV5-6,TGTGCCAGCAGCCGGGGGACTGAGGGGGCTAAGTACTTC,CASSRGTEGAKYF
TRBJ2-7,.,TRBD1,TRBV11-2,TGTGCCAGCAGCCCATCCAGGGGGTTATACGAGCAGTACTTC,CASSPSRGLYEQYF
TRBJ2-5,.,TRBD2,TRBV4-2,TGTGCCAGCAGCCAAACCCCCCTTGCGGGAGATCGGGAGACCCAGTACTTC,CASSQTPLAGDRETQYF
TRBJ2-2,.,TRBD1,TRBV5-5,TGTGCCAGCAGCCAAGGGGGCGGATCGAACACCGGGGAGCTGTTTTTT,CASSQGGGSNTGELFF
TRBJ2-1,once,.,TRBV7-3,TGTGCCAGCAGCTTATATCAGTCAGGGGTATACAATGAGCAGTTCTTC,CASSLYQSGVYNEQFF
TRBJ2-7,few,TRBD1,TRBV28,TGTGCCAGCAGGACCAGGGGGCCCTACGAGCAGTACTTC,CASRTRGPYEQYF
TRBJ2-7,.,TRBD2,TRBV9,TGTGCCAGCTCCTTGGGGGCGGGAGGCCCCTACGAGCAGTACTTC,CASSLGAGGPYEQYF
TRBJ1-2,.,.,TRBV5-1,TGCGCCAGCAGCTTGCTCCCACAGGGACCCCCCCCTAACTATGGCTACACCTTC,CASSLLPQGPPPNYGYTF
TRBJ2-1,.,TRBD2,TRBV7-3,TGTGCCAGCAGCTCCGCCGGGACTAGCGTTTACAATGAGCAGTTCTTC,CASSSAGTSVYNEQFF
TRBJ1-2,.,TRBD1,TRBV18,TGTGCCAGCTCACCGGGACAGTCCCCCTGGGACTACTATGGCTACACCTTC,CASSPGQSPWDYYGYTF